Listed below are T cell receptor beta chains from one sample, sequenced in a study of identical twins. From the 5' RACE reads, TCRdb called clonotypes with MiXCR, one entry per CDR3 protein. In the table there are about 660,000 distinct CDR3 sequences, 8.6% of which are singletons. In addition, the sample was reused for a study of yellow fever vaccine responses in identical twins.

Sequencing was carried out using PBMCs. All receptors come from a young woman in good health. Both conserved end residues are part of each CDR3. Each record gives: CDR3 DNA, CDR3 protein, V gene, clone size, D gene, CDR3 length, J gene. The D gene is left open where the match is weak. Clone size, where shown, is once, few, many, or a class for clones that have expanded.

cdr3_nt: TGTGCCAGCAGTTCCCACGGAGGGCGGGAGGGAGGCCAAGAGACCCAGTACTTC
cdr3_aa: CASSSHGGREGGQETQYF
v_call: TRBV6-5
clone_size: few
d_call: TRBD2
cdr3_length: 18
j_call: TRBJ2-5

cdr3_nt: TGCAGTGCCCCACGGGAGGAGAGGTCAGATGAGCAGTTCTTC
cdr3_aa: CSAPREERSDEQFF
v_call: TRBV20-1
clone_size: few
d_call: TRBD2
cdr3_length: 14
j_call: TRBJ2-1

cdr3_nt: TGTGCCAGCAGTGAGGGGGGTCTCCTGTACGAGCAGTACTTC
cdr3_aa: CASSEGGLLYEQYF
v_call: TRBV25-1
clone_size: many
d_call: .
cdr3_length: 14
j_call: TRBJ2-7

cdr3_nt: TGTGCCAGCAGCTTGTGGGGGCCTACTCGGGAGCAGTACTTC
cdr3_aa: CASSLWGPTREQYF
v_call: TRBV5-6
clone_size: many
d_call: .
cdr3_length: 14
j_call: TRBJ2-7

cdr3_nt: TGTGCCAGCAATGAGGGACAGGGGGCACGAGAGACCCAGTACTTC
cdr3_aa: CASNEGQGARETQYF
v_call: TRBV2
clone_size: few
d_call: TRBD1
cdr3_length: 15
j_call: TRBJ2-5

cdr3_nt: TGCGCCAGCAGCTATGAGCCGGGACAGCCCACAGATACGCAGTATTTT
cdr3_aa: CASSYEPGQPTDTQYF
v_call: TRBV4-1
clone_size: few
d_call: TRBD1
cdr3_length: 16
j_call: TRBJ2-3

cdr3_nt: TGCAGCGTGAAGGACGGCAGGAGCTCCTACGAGCAGTACTTC
cdr3_aa: CSVKDGRSSYEQYF
v_call: TRBV29-1
clone_size: few
d_call: .
cdr3_length: 14
j_call: TRBJ2-7

cdr3_nt: TGTGCCAGCAGCCTACCACAGGCCTACGAGCAGTACTTC
cdr3_aa: CASSLPQAYEQYF
v_call: TRBV7-2
clone_size: few
d_call: .
cdr3_length: 13
j_call: TRBJ2-7

cdr3_nt: TGTGCCAGCAGTCCGCTAGCGGGGGTGGACACCGGGGAGCTGTTTTTT
cdr3_aa: CASSPLAGVDTGELFF
v_call: TRBV12-3/TRBV12-4
clone_size: .
d_call: TRBD2
cdr3_length: 16
j_call: TRBJ2-2

cdr3_nt: TGTGCCAGCAGCGACTCGGAAAAGACTAATGAAAAACTGTTTTTT
cdr3_aa: CASSDSEKTNEKLFF
v_call: TRBV7-9
clone_size: few
d_call: .
cdr3_length: 15
j_call: TRBJ1-4

cdr3_nt: TGTGCCAGCAGTTACTCGCCTAGCGGGACCTACAATGAGCAGTTCTTC
cdr3_aa: CASSYSPSGTYNEQFF
v_call: TRBV6-5
clone_size: few
d_call: TRBD2
cdr3_length: 16
j_call: TRBJ2-1

cdr3_nt: TGTGCCAGCAGTTCCGAGCGGGAGAGGTTTTACGAGCAGTACTTC
cdr3_aa: CASSSERERFYEQYF
v_call: TRBV28
clone_size: .
d_call: TRBD2
cdr3_length: 15
j_call: TRBJ2-7

cdr3_nt: TGTGCCAGCAGTCCGTCTACCCATAGGGCTTTCTTT
cdr3_aa: CASSPSTHRAFF
v_call: TRBV28
clone_size: many
d_call: .
cdr3_length: 12
j_call: TRBJ1-1

cdr3_nt: TGTGCCAGCTCACCAGCTGGCAGGAGGAATGAGCAGTTCTTC
cdr3_aa: CASSPAGRRNEQFF
v_call: TRBV18
clone_size: .
d_call: .
cdr3_length: 14
j_call: TRBJ2-1

cdr3_nt: TGCGCCAGCAGCCTGGGGGACACCGCCTCCTACAATGAGCAGTTCTTC
cdr3_aa: CASSLGDTASYNEQFF
v_call: TRBV5-1
clone_size: few
d_call: .
cdr3_length: 16
j_call: TRBJ2-1

cdr3_nt: TGTGCCAGCAGTCCCAGACACCCCGTCGCGGATACGCAGTATTTT
cdr3_aa: CASSPRHPVADTQYF
v_call: TRBV6-2/TRBV6-3
clone_size: few
d_call: .
cdr3_length: 15
j_call: TRBJ2-3

cdr3_nt: TGTGCCAGTAGTACCGTTGGACAGGGGTGGAATGAGCAGTTCTTC
cdr3_aa: CASSTVGQGWNEQFF
v_call: TRBV19
clone_size: .
d_call: TRBD1
cdr3_length: 15
j_call: TRBJ2-1

cdr3_nt: TGTGCCAGTAGTATCCCCTACTATAGCGGGGGGACAGATACGCAGTATTTT
cdr3_aa: CASSIPYYSGGTDTQYF
v_call: TRBV19
clone_size: .
d_call: TRBD2
cdr3_length: 17
j_call: TRBJ2-3

cdr3_nt: TGTGCCAGCAGCTTATCTTTTAGTCTGGACTCCGCCTTC
cdr3_aa: CASSLSFSLDSAF
v_call: TRBV7-2
clone_size: few
d_call: .
cdr3_length: 13
j_call: TRBJ2-7

cdr3_nt: TGTGCCAGCAGTATGGGAAGTAGCAATCAGCCCCAGCATTTT
cdr3_aa: CASSMGSSNQPQHF
v_call: TRBV27
clone_size: few
d_call: .
cdr3_length: 14
j_call: TRBJ1-5

cdr3_nt: TGTGCCAGCAGTGAAGGGACAGGGCTAGGAGAGACCCAGTACTTC
cdr3_aa: CASSEGTGLGETQYF
v_call: TRBV6-1
clone_size: .
d_call: TRBD1
cdr3_length: 15
j_call: TRBJ2-5

cdr3_nt: TGCAGTGCCCCCGGCGGCGGGAGCACAGATACGCAGTATTTT
cdr3_aa: CSAPGGGSTDTQYF
v_call: TRBV20-1
clone_size: many
d_call: .
cdr3_length: 14
j_call: TRBJ2-3

cdr3_nt: TGTGCCAGCAGCCCCAAGCCAGGGTCTAGCACAGATACGCAGTATTTT
cdr3_aa: CASSPKPGSSTDTQYF
v_call: TRBV7-3
clone_size: .
d_call: .
cdr3_length: 16
j_call: TRBJ2-3

cdr3_nt: TGTGCCAGCAGCTTTCCAACAGACCAAGAGACCCAGTACTTC
cdr3_aa: CASSFPTDQETQYF
v_call: TRBV7-9
clone_size: few
d_call: .
cdr3_length: 14
j_call: TRBJ2-5

cdr3_nt: TGTGCCAGCAGCTTAGTGGGGCGGGGGGGCCAAGAGACCCAGTACTTC
cdr3_aa: CASSLVGRGGQETQYF
v_call: TRBV11-2
clone_size: .
d_call: TRBD2
cdr3_length: 16
j_call: TRBJ2-5

cdr3_nt: TGTGCCAGCAGTCTGGGGACTACCTGGTACCAAGAGACCCAGTACTTC
cdr3_aa: CASSLGTTWYQETQYF
v_call: TRBV28
clone_size: many
d_call: TRBD2
cdr3_length: 16
j_call: TRBJ2-5

cdr3_nt: TGTGCCAGCAGTAAAACAGATCGTTCGGGTCGGGAGTACTTC
cdr3_aa: CASSKTDRSGREYF
v_call: TRBV12-3/TRBV12-4
clone_size: .
d_call: .
cdr3_length: 14
j_call: TRBJ2-7